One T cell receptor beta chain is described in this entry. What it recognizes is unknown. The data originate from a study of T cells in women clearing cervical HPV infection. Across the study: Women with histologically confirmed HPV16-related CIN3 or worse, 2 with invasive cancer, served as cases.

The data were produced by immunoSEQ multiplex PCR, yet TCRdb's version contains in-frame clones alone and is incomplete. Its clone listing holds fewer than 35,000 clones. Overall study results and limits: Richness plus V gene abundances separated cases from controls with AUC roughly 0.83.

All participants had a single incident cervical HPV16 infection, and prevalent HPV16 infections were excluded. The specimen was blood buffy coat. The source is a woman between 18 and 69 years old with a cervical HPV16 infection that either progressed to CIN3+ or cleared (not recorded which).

The CDR3 is CASSPRLAGEDTQYF. CDR3 DNA, as far as it was read: TGTGCCAGCTCACCAAGACTAGCGGGAGAAGATACG. V is TRBV18 and J is TRBJ2-3; 12 nucleotides align to TRBD2. The read finishes 3 residues shy of the CDR3 end, and the germline J gene is used to complete it. The V and J ends lost 2 bases and 5 bases, in that order; junction bases with no gene match: 2. CDR1 KGHSH and CDR2 LQKENI come from the germline V gene. This CDR3 comprises 15 residues.